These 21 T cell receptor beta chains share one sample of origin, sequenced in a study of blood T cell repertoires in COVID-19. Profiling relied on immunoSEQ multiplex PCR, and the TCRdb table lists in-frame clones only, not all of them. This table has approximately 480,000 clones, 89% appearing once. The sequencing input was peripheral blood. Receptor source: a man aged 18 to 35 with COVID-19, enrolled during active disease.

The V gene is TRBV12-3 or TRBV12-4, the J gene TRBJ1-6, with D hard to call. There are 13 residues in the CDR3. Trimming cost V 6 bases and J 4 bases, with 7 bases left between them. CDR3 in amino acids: CASRRVYNSPLHF. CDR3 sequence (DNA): TGTGCCAGCAGGAGGGTTTATAATTCACCCCTCCACTTT.

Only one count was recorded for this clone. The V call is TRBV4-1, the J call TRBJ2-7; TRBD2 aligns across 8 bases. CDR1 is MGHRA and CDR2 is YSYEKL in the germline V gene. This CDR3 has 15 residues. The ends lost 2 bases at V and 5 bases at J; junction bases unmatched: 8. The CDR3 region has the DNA TGCGCCAGCAGCCAAATCTCAAGCGGGAGAGACGAGCAGTACTTC. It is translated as CASSQISSGRDEQYF.

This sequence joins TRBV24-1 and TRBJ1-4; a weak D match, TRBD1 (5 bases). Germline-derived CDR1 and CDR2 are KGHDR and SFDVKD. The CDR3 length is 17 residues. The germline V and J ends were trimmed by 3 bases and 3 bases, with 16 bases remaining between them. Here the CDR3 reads CATSDPSRDGANEKLFF. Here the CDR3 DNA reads TGTGCCACCAGTGATCCCTCGCGGGACGGGGCTAATGAAAAACTGTTTTTT.

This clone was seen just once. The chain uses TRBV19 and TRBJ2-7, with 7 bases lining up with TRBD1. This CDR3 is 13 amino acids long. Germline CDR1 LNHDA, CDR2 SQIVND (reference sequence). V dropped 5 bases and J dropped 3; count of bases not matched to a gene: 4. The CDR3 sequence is CASSEGGNYEQYF. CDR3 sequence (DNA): TGTGCCAGTAGTGAAGGGGGCAACTACGAGCAGTACTTC.

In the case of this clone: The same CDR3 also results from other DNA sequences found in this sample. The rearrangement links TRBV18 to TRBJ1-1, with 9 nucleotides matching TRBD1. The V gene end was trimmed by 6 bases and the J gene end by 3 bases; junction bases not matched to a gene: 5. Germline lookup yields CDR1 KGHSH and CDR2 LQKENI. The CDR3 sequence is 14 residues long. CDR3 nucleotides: TGTGCCAGCTCGCGGGACAGGGCTGACACTGAAGCTTTCTTT. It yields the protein CASSRDRADTEAFF.

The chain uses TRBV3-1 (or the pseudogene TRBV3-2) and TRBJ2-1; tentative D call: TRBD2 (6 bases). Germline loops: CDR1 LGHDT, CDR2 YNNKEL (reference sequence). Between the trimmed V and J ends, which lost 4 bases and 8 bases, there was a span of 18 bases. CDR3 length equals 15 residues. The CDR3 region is CASSPDVGRLDEQFF. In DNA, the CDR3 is TGTGCCAGCAGCCCCGACGTGGGGAGGCTAGATGAGCAGTTCTTC.

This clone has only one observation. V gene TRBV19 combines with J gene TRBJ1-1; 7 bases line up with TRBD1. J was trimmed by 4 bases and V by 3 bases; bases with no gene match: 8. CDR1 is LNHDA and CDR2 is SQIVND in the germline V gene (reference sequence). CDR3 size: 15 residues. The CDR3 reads CASSMGDSGRTEAFF. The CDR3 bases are TGTGCCAGTAGTATGGGGGACAGCGGACGCACTGAAGCTTTCTTT.

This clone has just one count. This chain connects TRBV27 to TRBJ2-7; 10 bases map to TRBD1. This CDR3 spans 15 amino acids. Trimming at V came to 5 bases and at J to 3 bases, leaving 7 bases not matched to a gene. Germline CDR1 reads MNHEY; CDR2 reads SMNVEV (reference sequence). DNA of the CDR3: TGTGCCAGCAGTCGGGGGACAGGGGTTTTCTACGAGCAGTACTTC. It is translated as CASSRGTGVFYEQYF.

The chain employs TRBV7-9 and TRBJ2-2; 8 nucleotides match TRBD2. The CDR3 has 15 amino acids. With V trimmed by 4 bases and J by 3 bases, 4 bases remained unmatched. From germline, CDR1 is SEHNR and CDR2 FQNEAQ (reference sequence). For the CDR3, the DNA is TGTGCCAGCAGCTCAAAAGCGGGGGACACCGGGGAGCTGTTTTTT. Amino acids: CASSSKAGDTGELFF.

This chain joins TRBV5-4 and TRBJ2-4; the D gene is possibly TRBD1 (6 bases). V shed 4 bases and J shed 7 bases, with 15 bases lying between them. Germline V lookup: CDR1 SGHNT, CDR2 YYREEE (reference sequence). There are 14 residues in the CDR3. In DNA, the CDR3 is TGTGCCAGCAGCGGTGGACAGCGCCCGAACATTCAGTACTTC. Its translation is CASSGGQRPNIQYF.

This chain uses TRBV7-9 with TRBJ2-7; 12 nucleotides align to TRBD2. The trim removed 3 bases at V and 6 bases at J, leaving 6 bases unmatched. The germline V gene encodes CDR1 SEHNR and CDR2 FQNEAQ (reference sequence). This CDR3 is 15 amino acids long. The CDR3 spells CASSLSTSGSGEQYF. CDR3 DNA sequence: TGTGCCAGCAGCTTGTCGACTAGCGGGAGCGGCGAGCAGTACTTC.

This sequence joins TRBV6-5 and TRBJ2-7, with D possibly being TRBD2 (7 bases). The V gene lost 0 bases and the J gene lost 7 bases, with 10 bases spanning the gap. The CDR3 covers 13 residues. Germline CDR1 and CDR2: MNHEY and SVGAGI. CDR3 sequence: CASSYSRGGEQYF. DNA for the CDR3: TGTGCCAGCAGTTACTCGAGGGGGGGGGAGCAGTACTTC.

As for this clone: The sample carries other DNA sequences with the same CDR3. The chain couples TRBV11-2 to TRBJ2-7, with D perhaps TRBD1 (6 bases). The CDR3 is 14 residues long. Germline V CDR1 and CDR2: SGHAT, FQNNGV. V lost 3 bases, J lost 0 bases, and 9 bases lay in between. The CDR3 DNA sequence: TGTGCCAGCAGCTTCTCGACAGGCTCCTACGAGCAGTACTTC. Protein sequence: CASSFSTGSYEQYF.

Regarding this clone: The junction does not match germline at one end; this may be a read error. The CDR3 spells CASSEVKKGLWF. CDR3 nucleotide sequence: TGTGCCAGCAGTGAAGTTAAAAAAGGACTATGGTTC. V usage is TRBV6-1 and J usage is TRBJ2-7; tentative D call: TRBD2 (6 bases). The germline V gene encodes CDR1 MNHNS and CDR2 SASEGT. This CDR3 contains 12 residues.

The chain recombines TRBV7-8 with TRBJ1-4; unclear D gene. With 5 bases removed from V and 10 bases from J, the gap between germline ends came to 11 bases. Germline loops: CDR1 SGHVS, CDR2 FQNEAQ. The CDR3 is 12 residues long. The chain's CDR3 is CASSTSLGKLFF. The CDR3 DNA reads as TGTGCCAGCAGCACATCCCTTGGAAAACTGTTTTTT.

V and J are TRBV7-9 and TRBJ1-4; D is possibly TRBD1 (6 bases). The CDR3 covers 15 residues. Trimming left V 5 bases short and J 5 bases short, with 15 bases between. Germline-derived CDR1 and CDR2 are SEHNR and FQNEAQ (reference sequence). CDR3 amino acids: CASSHAGTRNEKLFF. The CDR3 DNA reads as TGTGCCAGCAGCCACGCCGGGACAAGAAATGAAAAACTGTTTTTT. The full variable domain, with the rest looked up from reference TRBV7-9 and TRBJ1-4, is DTGVSQNPRHKITKRGQNVTFRCDPISEHNRLYWYRQTLGQGPEFLTYFQNEAQLEKSRLLSDRFSAERPKGSFSTLEIQRTEQGDSAMYLCASSHAGTRNEKLFFGSGTQLSVL.

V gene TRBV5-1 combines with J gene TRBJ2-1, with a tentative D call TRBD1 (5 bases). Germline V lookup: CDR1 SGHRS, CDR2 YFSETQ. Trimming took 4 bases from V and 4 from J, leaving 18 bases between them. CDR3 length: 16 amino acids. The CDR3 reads CASSQMGQTQYNEQFF. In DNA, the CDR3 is TGCGCCAGCAGCCAGATGGGGCAGACCCAATACAATGAGCAGTTCTTC. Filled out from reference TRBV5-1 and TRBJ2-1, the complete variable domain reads KAGVTQTPRYLIKTRGQQVTLSCSPISGHRSVSWYQQTPGQGLQFLFEYFSETQRNKGNFPGRFSGRQFSNSRSEMNVSTLELGDSALYLCASSQMGQTQYNEQFFGPGTRLTVL.

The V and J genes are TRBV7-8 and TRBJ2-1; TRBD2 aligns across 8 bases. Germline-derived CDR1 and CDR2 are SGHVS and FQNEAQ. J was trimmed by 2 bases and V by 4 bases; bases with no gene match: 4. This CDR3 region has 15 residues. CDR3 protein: CASSSREGTYNEQFF. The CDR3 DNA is TGTGCCAGCAGCTCTCGGGAGGGGACCTACAATGAGCAGTTCTTC.

CDR3 bases: TGTGCCAGCAGCCAACCCCCTAACACCGGGGAGCTGTTTTTT. Translated: CASSQPPNTGELFF. The V and J genes are TRBV3-1 (or the pseudogene TRBV3-2) and TRBJ2-2; D gene unclear. Trimming stripped 2 bases from V and 2 bases from J, with 6 bases between. The CDR3 is 14 amino acids. CDR1 is LGHDT, CDR2 YNNKEL, per germline (reference sequence).

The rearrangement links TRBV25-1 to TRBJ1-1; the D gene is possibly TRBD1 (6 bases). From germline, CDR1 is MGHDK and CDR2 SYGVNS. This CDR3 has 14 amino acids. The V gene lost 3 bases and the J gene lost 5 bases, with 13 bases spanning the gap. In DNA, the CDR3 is TGTGCCAGCAGTGACCCCAGGGGTAGGACTGAAGCTTTCTTT. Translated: CASSDPRGRTEAFF.

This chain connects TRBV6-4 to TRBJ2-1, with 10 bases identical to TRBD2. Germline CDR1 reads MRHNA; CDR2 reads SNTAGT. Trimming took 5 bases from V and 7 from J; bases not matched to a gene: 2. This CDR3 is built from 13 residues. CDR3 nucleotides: TGTGCCAGCAGTTTTAGCGGGGGGAATGAGCAGTTCTTC. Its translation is CASSFSGGNEQFF.